A single sample gave rise to the 26 T cell receptor beta chains below, sequenced in a study of blood T cell repertoires in COVID-19. Libraries were prepared by immunoSEQ multiplex PCR; TCRdb keeps only in-frame clonotypes and omits some of them. The sample carries 150,000 to 200,000 clones, 75% to 90% recorded once. Input material: PBMCs or T cells enriched from blood (not recorded which). Receptors originate from a woman between 18 and 30 years old who had recovered from COVID-19.

The chain joins TRBV27 to TRBJ2-3; D remains ambiguous. The germline V gene has CDR1 MNHEY and CDR2 SMNVEV (reference sequence). This CDR3 is 14 amino acids long. Trimming removed 8 bases at V and 1 base at J, with 13 bases between. DNA for the CDR3: TGTGCCAGCCGCCGGGTGGCTGGCACAGATACGCAGTATTTT. It encodes CASRRVAGTDTQYF.

This clone appeared a single time. The chain is built from TRBV19 and TRBJ2-1; 9 bases are shared with TRBD1. The CDR3 has 14 amino acids. The germline V gene encodes CDR1 LNHDA and CDR2 SQIVND (reference sequence). Losses at the gene ends were 5 bases for V and 2 bases for J; bases not matched to a gene: 1. In DNA form, the CDR3 reads TGTGCCAGTAGTGGGGACAGGGCCTACAATGAGCAGTTCTTC. This gives the protein CASSGDRAYNEQFF.

This clone has just one count. The chain couples TRBV4-1 to TRBJ2-1; 11 bases line up with TRBD2. With 1 base clipped from V and 7 bases from J, the junction kept 9 bases outside the gene matches. CDR3 length: 17 amino acids. The germline V gene encodes CDR1 MGHRA and CDR2 YSYEKL. CDR3 residues: CASSQGLAGLSTNEQFF. The CDR3, as DNA: TGCGCCAGCAGCCAAGGACTAGCGGGGTTGAGTACGAATGAGCAGTTCTTC.

The chain carries TRBV2 and TRBJ1-1; possibly TRBD1 for D (5 bases). There are 14 residues in the CDR3. Trimming took 6 bases from V and 3 from J, leaving 14 bases between them. Germline values: CDR1 SNHLY, CDR2 FYNNEI. The DNA for the CDR3 is TGTGCCAGCAGCGTCGGGGGGATGGACACTGAAGCTTTCTTT. Residues: CASSVGGMDTEAFF.

J is TRBJ1-1 and V is TRBV2; D call uncertain. Trimming cost V 2 bases and J 4 bases, with 8 bases left between them. Germline assignment: CDR1 SNHLY and CDR2 FYNNEI. CDR3 size: 13 residues. CDR3 amino acids: CASSEREGTEAFF. CDR3 DNA sequence: TGTGCCAGCAGTGAACGGGAGGGCACTGAAGCTTTCTTT.

CDR3 region: CASSFSSSGRAKETQYF. Here the CDR3 DNA reads TGTGCCAGCAGTTTTTCCTCTAGCGGGAGGGCGAAAGAGACCCAGTACTTC. The chain couples TRBV28 to TRBJ2-5; 12 nucleotides agree with TRBD2. V trimming: 3 bases; J trimming: 3 bases; junction bases outside the gene matches: 8. The CDR3 runs 17 residues. CDR1 and CDR2 from the germline V gene are MDHEN and SYDVKM.

This chain links TRBV2 with TRBJ2-7; 7 bases match TRBD1. V shed 4 bases, J shed 2 bases, and the junction held 5 bases outside the gene matches. The CDR3 contains 14 residues. The germline V gene has CDR1 SNHLY and CDR2 FYNNEI. CDR3 DNA sequence: TGTGCCAGCAGTGGACAGGGATGGGCCTACGAGCAGTACTTC. This encodes CASSGQGWAYEQYF.

The count of this clone is one. The V gene is TRBV5-1, the J gene TRBJ2-3; 11 bases align to TRBD2. This CDR3 spans 16 amino acids. The germline CDR1 and CDR2 sequences are SGHRS and YFSETQ. Trimming at V came to 4 bases and at J to 1 base, leaving 5 bases not matched to a gene. The CDR3 protein is CASSPGTSGRTDTQYF. CDR3 coding DNA: TGCGCCAGCAGCCCTGGGACTAGCGGACGCACAGATACGCAGTATTTT.

The chain couples TRBV2 to TRBJ2-3; TRBD2 matches 9 bases. Germline V gene lookup returns CDR1 SNHLY and CDR2 FYNNEI. V trimming: 2 bases; J trimming: 0 bases; junction bases outside the gene matches: 12. This CDR3 is built from 19 residues. The CDR3 spells CASSELSLAGTTSTDTQYF. CDR3 bases: TGTGCCAGCAGTGAACTTAGTCTAGCGGGAACAACTAGCACAGATACGCAGTATTTT.

The chain links TRBV29-1 to TRBJ2-7; perhaps TRBD1 as D (5 bases). This CDR3 contains 14 residues. Germline CDR1 reads SQVTM; CDR2 reads ANQGSEA. Trimming removed 3 bases at V and 0 bases at J, with 12 bases between. The CDR3 loop is CSVDAGNPSYEQYF. As DNA, the CDR3 is TGCAGCGTTGATGCAGGGAACCCCTCCTACGAGCAGTACTTC.

The genes are TRBV11-2 and TRBJ2-7; D might be TRBD2 (5 bases). This CDR3 spans 14 amino acids. Germline values: CDR1 SGHAT, CDR2 FQNNGV. With 9 bases removed from V and 3 bases from J, the gap between germline ends came to 18 bases. The CDR3, as DNA: TGTGCCAGGAACAACGCGGGTGTCGGCTACGAGCAGTACTTC. The encoded protein is CARNNAGVGYEQYF. Complete variable domain (other parts from reference TRBV11-2 and TRBJ2-7): EAGVAQSPRYKIIEKRQSVAFWCNPISGHATLYWYQQILGQGPKLLIQFQNNGVVDDSQLPKDRFSAERLKGVDSTLKIQPAKLEDSAVYLCARNNAGVGYEQYFGPGTRLTVT.

This chain links TRBV4-1 with TRBJ2-7; 8 bases match TRBD2. The CDR3 extends over 15 amino acids. Looked up from germline, CDR1 is MGHRA and CDR2 is YSYEKL. The junction had 5 bases not matched to a gene; V was cut back by 4 bases and J by 0 bases. The CDR3: CASSPLAGSSYEQYF. In nucleotides, the CDR3 is TGCGCCAGCAGCCCCCTAGCGGGTTCCTCCTACGAGCAGTACTTC.

The gene calls are TRBV15 and TRBJ1-6; 9 bases are a match to TRBD1. Trimming at V came to 3 bases and at J to 0 bases, leaving 9 bases not matched to a gene. Germline assignment: CDR1 LNHNV and CDR2 YYDKDF (reference sequence). The CDR3 extends over 19 amino acids. The CDR3 nucleotides read TGTGCCACCAGCAGGACACAGGGGGCGCGGGGCTCCTATAATTCACCCCTCCACTTT. Encoded protein: CATSRTQGARGSYNSPLHF.

This clone was seen just once. The chain joins TRBV19 to TRBJ1-5; no firm D call. This CDR3 contains 13 residues. The germline V gene encodes CDR1 LNHDA and CDR2 SQIVND (reference sequence). The V gene lost 5 bases and the J gene lost 4 bases, with 9 bases spanning the gap. CDR3 DNA sequence: TGTGCCAGTAGTCGGCCAGGTAATCAGCCCCAGCATTTT. It translates to CASSRPGNQPQHF.

V usage is TRBV18 and J usage is TRBJ1-2, with D perhaps matching TRBD1 (5 bases). The CDR3 loop spans 14 amino acids. Trimming took 3 bases from V and 13 from J, leaving 21 bases between them. Germline V lookup: CDR1 KGHSH, CDR2 LQKENI. The CDR3 DNA is TGTGCCAGCTCACCCCTCCCCGGGACTATGGAGAGCACCTTC. Protein: CASSPLPGTMESTF.

The chain recombines TRBV11-2 with TRBJ2-1, with 10 bases identical to TRBD2. Germline V CDR1 and CDR2: SGHAT, FQNNGV. The CDR3 runs to 17 residues. V trimming: 1 base; J trimming: 4 bases; junction bases outside the gene matches: 7. CDR3 nucleotide sequence: TGTGCCAGCAGCTTAGCAGTCTCTAGCGGGGGATACAATGAGCAGTTCTTC. Protein product: CASSLAVSSGGYNEQFF.

The gene calls are TRBV10-3 and TRBJ2-1, with 11 nucleotides matching TRBD1. Germline V gives CDR1 ENHRY, CDR2 SYGVKD. The V and J ends lost 4 bases and 8 bases, in that order; junction bases with no gene match: 4. The CDR3 contains 14 residues. The chain's CDR3 is CAISGGQGDDEQFF. CDR3 coding DNA: TGTGCCATCAGTGGGGGACAGGGGGACGATGAGCAGTTCTTC.

Details on this clone: Other DNA variants within this sample encode the same CDR3. This chain connects TRBV27 to TRBJ2-2; a possible D gene is TRBD2 (6 bases). Per germline, CDR1 MNHEY and CDR2 SMNVEV (reference sequence). The V and J ends lost 4 bases and 5 bases respectively, with 14 bases between them. This CDR3 is built from 15 residues. CDR3 nucleotide sequence: TGTGCCAGCAGTTCAATCGGGGGTGCGACCGGGGAGCTGTTTTTT. Its protein product is CASSSIGGATGELFF.

This chain joins TRBV7-2 and TRBJ1-3; D gene unclear. The germline CDR1 and CDR2 sequences are SGHTA and FQGNSA. The V end was cut by 3 bases, the J end by 2 bases, with 5 bases between. The CDR3 length is 13 residues. CDR3 residues: CASSFKPGNTIYF. The CDR3 region has the DNA TGTGCCAGCAGCTTCAAGCCTGGAAACACCATATATTTT. The full variable domain, in which reference TRBV7-2 and TRBJ1-3 provide the parts outside the CDR3, is GAGVSQSPSNKVTEKGKDVELRCDPISGHTALYWYRQSLGQGLEFLIYFQGNSAPDKSGLPSDRFSAERTGGSVSTLTIQRTQQEDSAVYLCASSFKPGNTIYFGEGSWLTVV.

The gene calls are TRBV27 and TRBJ2-7, with 9 bases aligning to TRBD1. Looked up from germline, CDR1 is MNHEY and CDR2 is SMNVEV (reference sequence). V was pared by 4 bases and J by 2 bases, with 9 bases of the junction left unmatched. There are 16 residues in the CDR3. The CDR3 protein is CASSSSGQGTTYEQYF. The CDR3 nucleotides are TGTGCCAGCAGTTCCTCAGGACAGGGGACTACCTACGAGCAGTACTTC.

The chain couples TRBV7-9 to TRBJ2-7; 10 positions agree with TRBD1. Germline lookup yields CDR1 SEHNR and CDR2 FQNEAQ (reference sequence). V lost 5 bases and J lost 4; bases outside the gene matches: 8. This CDR3 has 15 amino acids. CDR3 DNA sequence: TGTGCCAGCAGCATCTCAAGGACAGGGGGTTACGAGCAGTACTTC. Its protein is CASSISRTGGYEQYF.

This clone was observed at least ten times. This rearrangement joins TRBV30 to TRBJ1-5; D unclear. Trimming cost V 5 bases and J 2 bases, with 10 bases left between them. From germline, CDR1 is GTSNPN and CDR2 SVGIG (reference sequence). This CDR3 spans 13 amino acids. The CDR3, as DNA: TGTGCCTGGTCCCCTCGTGGCAATCAGCCCCAGCATTTT. It yields the protein CAWSPRGNQPQHF.

The rearrangement links TRBV9 to TRBJ2-1; TRBD2 agrees at 7 bases. The CDR3 sequence is 13 residues long. Germline V gene sequence: CDR1 SGDLS, CDR2 YYNGEE. With V trimmed by 0 bases and J by 13 bases, 7 bases remained unmatched. The CDR3 DNA is TGTGCCAGCAGCGTAGCCTGGGGGGGACCTCAGTTCTTC. Translating it yields CASSVAWGGPQFF.

The chain links TRBV3-1 (or the pseudogene TRBV3-2) to TRBJ1-5, with D possibly TRBD1 on 5 matching bases. Trimming stripped 5 bases from V and 3 bases from J, with 17 bases between. Germline V gene data show CDR1 as LGHDT and CDR2 as YNNKEL (reference sequence). This CDR3 region has 16 residues. The CDR3 region is CASSFSAGQFNQPQHF. CDR3 sequence (DNA): TGTGCCAGCAGCTTCTCAGCGGGGCAGTTCAATCAGCCCCAGCATTTT.

This chain's CDR3 is CASSPDRVQDEQFF. CDR3 bases: TGCGCCAGCAGCCCGGACAGGGTTCAGGATGAGCAGTTCTTC. This chain uses TRBV5-1 with TRBJ2-1; 8 nucleotides agree with TRBD1. CDR1 SGHRS and CDR2 YFSETQ come from the germline V gene. The J segment lost 8 bases and the V segment lost 4 bases, leaving 8 bases of the junction unmatched. The CDR3 runs to 14 residues.

The rearrangement uses TRBV28 and TRBJ2-5; possible D gene TRBD1, 5 bases. Germline V gene data show CDR1 as MDHEN and CDR2 as SYDVKM. There are 13 residues in the CDR3. Trimming shortened V by 8 bases and J by 4 bases, and 14 bases separated the two germline ends. CDR3 nucleotides: TGTGCCAGCTCGAAGCAGGGTCGAGAGACCCAGTACTTC. This translates into CASSKQGRETQYF.